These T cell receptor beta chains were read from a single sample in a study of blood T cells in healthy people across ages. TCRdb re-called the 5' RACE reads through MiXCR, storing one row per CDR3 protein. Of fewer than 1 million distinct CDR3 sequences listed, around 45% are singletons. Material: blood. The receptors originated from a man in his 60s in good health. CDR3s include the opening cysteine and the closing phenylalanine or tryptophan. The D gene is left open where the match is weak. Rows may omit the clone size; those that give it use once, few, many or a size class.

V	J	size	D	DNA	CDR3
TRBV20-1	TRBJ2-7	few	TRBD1	TGCAGTGCTGCTAATGGACAGGGTAATGGCGAGCAGTACTTC	CSAANGQGNGEQYF
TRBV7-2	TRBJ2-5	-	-	TGTGCCAGCAGCTCCCCTGACCCTCCAGGGACCCAGTACTTC	CASSSPDPPGTQYF
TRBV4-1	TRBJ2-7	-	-	TGCGCCAGCAGCCAAGAACGGGATACGAGCTCCTACAATGAGCAGTACTTC	CASSQERDTSSYNEQYF
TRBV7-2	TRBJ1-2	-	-	TGTGCCAACAGCTTAAACTATGGCTACACCTTC	CANSLNYGYTF
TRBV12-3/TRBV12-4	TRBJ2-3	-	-	TGTGCCAGCAGTTTATCGCTATGCGCAGATACGCAGTATTTT	CASSLSLCADTQYF
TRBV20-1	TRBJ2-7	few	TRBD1	TGCAGTGCTAGAAAACAGGGGATCTACGAGCAGTACTTC	CSARKQGIYEQYF
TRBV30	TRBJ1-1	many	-	TGTGCCTGGAGTGAAGCAGGGCACACTGAAGCTTTCTTT	CAWSEAGHTEAFF
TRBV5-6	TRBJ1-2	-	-	TGTGCCAGCAGCCCCAACCGGGACACTACCAGGGGCACCTTC	CASSPNRDTTRGTF
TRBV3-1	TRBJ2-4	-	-	TGTGCCAGCAGCCAAGACACTATAAACATTCAGTACTTC	CASSQDTINIQYF
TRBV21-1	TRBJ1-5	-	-	TGTGCCAGCAGCAAGACAGGCCCCAGCAATCAGCCCCAGCATTTT	CASSKTGPSNQPQHF
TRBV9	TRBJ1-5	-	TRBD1	TGTGCCAGCAGCGTTTCGGGACAGGGGAATCAGCCCCAGCATTTT	CASSVSGQGNQPQHF
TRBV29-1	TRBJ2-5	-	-	TGCAGCGCTTCAGGGGGAGGGGAAGAGACCCAGTACTTC	CSASGGGEETQYF
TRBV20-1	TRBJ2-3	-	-	TGCAGTGCTACTAGCGACAAAAGGTCAGATACGCAGTATTTT	CSATSDKRSDTQYF